These 19 T cell receptor beta chains were all obtained from the same sample, sequenced in a study of Tregs in tolerant kidney transplant recipients. Assay used: immunoSEQ multiplex PCR; TCRdb lists only in-frame clones, some missing. The sample has about 2,800 clones; less than 50% are singletons. These TCRs' antigens remain unknown. What was sequenced was Tregs from blood cultured with allogeneic cells. The receptors here all came from a human donor in good health.

Details on this clone: Relative to the germline gene, one junction end is altered; a read error may explain this. CDR3 residues: CANSSTGNEQFF. The CDR3 DNA is TGCGCCAACAGCTCAACGGGCAATGAGCAGTTCTTC. J is TRBJ2-1 and V is TRBV5-1; no clear D gene. The CDR3 is made up of 12 amino acids. Germline loops: CDR1 SGHRS, CDR2 YFSETQ.

The chain is built from TRBV30 and TRBJ2-2, with TRBD1 matching over 8 bases. Germline CDR1 and CDR2: GTSNPN and SVGIG (reference sequence). This CDR3 is built from 16 residues. V was clipped by 4 bases and J by 3 bases; unmatched bases: 10. The CDR3 sequence: CAWIRAGQGYTGELFF. CDR3 bases: TGTGCCTGGATTCGAGCTGGACAGGGATACACCGGGGAGCTGTTTTTT.

V and J are TRBV7-2 and TRBJ1-2; possible D gene TRBD1, 6 bases. The V end lost 10 bases, the J end lost 7 bases, and 25 bases lay between the germline ends. This CDR3 contains 15 residues. Germline-derived CDR1 and CDR2 are SGHTA and FQGNSA. The CDR3 sequence is CAKGKEGEALSGYTF. The CDR3 DNA sequence: TGTGCCAAAGGAAAAGAGGGGGAGGCATTGTCTGGCTACACCTTC.

The genes are TRBV30 and TRBJ1-1; 8 positions agree with TRBD1. Looked up from germline, CDR1 is GTSNPN and CDR2 is SVGIG (reference sequence). V was clipped by 2 bases and J by 3 bases; unmatched bases: 8. There are 15 residues in the CDR3. CDR3 region: CAWSPIGQGDTEAFF. Here the CDR3 DNA reads TGTGCCTGGAGTCCTATAGGACAGGGCGACACTGAAGCTTTCTTT.

This clone was detected a few times. The chain couples TRBV19 to TRBJ2-5; D gene unclear. The germline gives CDR1 LNHDA, CDR2 SQIVND (reference sequence). The CDR3 loop spans 14 amino acids. Between the trimmed V and J ends, which lost 5 bases and 5 bases, there was a span of 15 bases. CDR3 in DNA: TGTGCCAGTAGTTTTTTTCTAGGCCGTGAGACCCAGTACTTC. Encoded protein: CASSFFLGRETQYF.

The chain has TRBV12-5 and TRBJ1-3; D unclear. The CDR3 consists of 13 residues. V dropped 1 base and J dropped 4 bases, with 5 bases sitting between them. Germline loops: CDR1 LGHNT, CDR2 FRNRAP. The chain's CDR3 is CASGLGAGNTIYF. The CDR3 DNA reads as TGTGCTAGTGGTTTGGGGGCCGGAAACACCATATATTTT.

V is TRBV2 and J is TRBJ1-4; 7 bases align to TRBD1. In germline, CDR1 is SNHLY, CDR2 FYNNEI. The CDR3 spans 15 residues. J was trimmed by 7 bases and V by 5 bases; bases with no gene match: 10. The CDR3 loop reads CASSLKQGISEKLFF. The CDR3 nucleotides are TGTGCCAGCAGTTTGAAACAGGGGATAAGTGAAAAACTGTTTTTT.

The genes are TRBV6-6 and TRBJ2-7; D unresolved. The CDR3 runs to 13 residues. CDR1 is MNHNY and CDR2 is SVGAGI in the germline V gene (reference sequence). Between the trimmed V and J ends, which lost 6 bases and 6 bases, there was a span of 15 bases. The CDR3 DNA reads as TGTGCCAGCAGCTCCCAATCGACGGGCGAGCAGTACTTC. It specifies CASSSQSTGEQYF.

DNA for the CDR3: TGTGCCACCAGCAGAGATCGGAGGCGGGGTTCCCGCTACAATGAGCAGTTCTTC. Protein sequence: CATSRDRRRGSRYNEQFF. The J gene is TRBJ2-1, the V gene TRBV15, with D maybe TRBD2 (6 bases). Per germline, CDR1 LNHNV and CDR2 YYDKDF (reference sequence). V gave up 0 bases and J gave up 3 bases, with 18 bases separating them. CDR3 length: 18 residues.

V is TRBV6-5 and J is TRBJ2-7; D may match TRBD1 or TRBD2 (5 bases each). Per the germline V gene, CDR1 is MNHEY and CDR2 is SVGAGI. Trimming stripped 0 bases from V and 8 bases from J, with 14 bases between. The CDR3 extends over 14 amino acids. The CDR3 sequence is CASSYSSAQGKQYF. The CDR3 DNA is TGTGCCAGCAGTTACTCTAGCGCTCAGGGAAAGCAGTACTTC.

This clone is a singleton in its sample. The J gene is TRBJ2-1, the V gene TRBV18; D may match TRBD1 or TRBD2 (8 bases each). CDR1 and CDR2 from the germline V gene are KGHSH and LQKENI. V lost 5 bases to trimming and J lost 2 bases, with 22 bases between them. This CDR3 spans 18 amino acids. CDR3 protein: CASSSLQGAGGAYNEQFF. CDR3 nucleotide sequence: TGTGCCAGCTCAAGCCTCCAGGGGGCCGGGGGGGCCTACAATGAGCAGTTCTTC.

The table lists this clone with a few counts. The chain carries TRBV7-9 and TRBJ2-1; a weak D match, TRBD2 (6 bases). Germline-derived CDR1 and CDR2 are SEHNR and FQNEAQ (reference sequence). The CDR3 runs 19 residues. V dropped 1 base and J dropped 0 bases, with 19 bases sitting between them. The CDR3 protein is CASSLGYSQVGSSYNEQFF. The CDR3 DNA follows: TGTGCCAGCAGCTTAGGCTACAGCCAGGTCGGGAGCTCCTACAATGAGCAGTTCTTC.

This chain's CDR3 is CASRRTGGAYEQYF. The CDR3 nucleotides read TGTGCCAGTAGGCGGACAGGAGGGGCCTACGAGCAGTACTTC. The chain has TRBV19 and TRBJ2-7, with D perhaps matching TRBD1 (7 bases). The CDR3 totals 14 residues. V was cut by 6 bases and J by 2 bases, with 14 bases left in between. CDR1 and CDR2 from the germline V gene are LNHDA and SQIVND (reference sequence).

A few counts support this clone. This chain connects TRBV28 to TRBJ2-7, with 7 bases matching TRBD1. Germline V gives CDR1 MDHEN, CDR2 SYDVKM. The V gene end was trimmed by 8 bases and the J gene end by 5 bases; junction bases not matched to a gene: 12. This CDR3 region has 14 residues. CDR3 loop: CASRGLGQTNEQYF. The CDR3 nucleotides read TGTGCCAGCCGCGGTCTGGGACAGACAAACGAGCAGTACTTC.

This clone qualifies as medium-sized. This rearrangement joins TRBV9 to TRBJ2-2; 12 bases line up with TRBD2. The CDR3 is 16 amino acids. V lost 2 bases to trimming and J lost 6 bases; unmatched junction nucleotides: 5. CDR1 is SGDLS, CDR2 YYNGEE, per germline. CDR3: CASSVLGLAGSGELFF. The CDR3 DNA sequence: TGTGCCAGCAGCGTCCTAGGACTAGCGGGATCCGGGGAGCTGTTTTTT.

The chain uses TRBV5-1 and TRBJ2-5; possible D gene TRBD1, 6 bases. V shed 2 bases and J shed 5 bases, with 10 bases lying between them. The germline gives CDR1 SGHRS, CDR2 YFSETQ. This CDR3 comprises 13 residues. The CDR3 DNA reads as TGCGCCAGCAGCTTCCCAGGGGAGGAGACCCAGTACTTC. It specifies CASSFPGEETQYF.

DNA for the CDR3: TGCAGCGTAGACAGCGCAGGGGGCCGTAACTATGGCTACACCTTC. Translated: CSVDSAGGRNYGYTF. V gene TRBV29-1 combines with J gene TRBJ1-2, with 8 bases aligning to TRBD1. After removal of 6 bases from V and 1 base from J, the junction contained 10 bases not matched to a gene. Germline CDR1 SQVTM, CDR2 ANQGSEA. This CDR3 contains 15 residues. Full variable domain (missing parts from reference TRBV29-1 and TRBJ1-2): SAVISQKPSRDICQRGTSLTIQCQVDSQVTMMFWYRQQPGQSLTLIATANQGSEATYESGFVIDKFPISRPNLTFSTLTVSNMSPEDSSIYLCSVDSAGGRNYGYTFGSGTRLTVV.

J is TRBJ2-3 and V is TRBV30; 12 bases map to TRBD2. The CDR3 sequence is 15 residues long. The V gene end was trimmed by 1 base and the J gene end by 4 bases; junction bases not matched to a gene: 3. CDR1 and CDR2 from the germline V gene are GTSNPN and SVGIG (reference sequence). CDR3: CAWSGLAGVSDTQYF. The CDR3 bases are TGTGCCTGGAGTGGACTAGCGGGAGTATCAGATACGCAGTATTTT.

J is TRBJ1-1 and V is TRBV6-5; the D is unclear. V lost 5 bases to trimming and J lost 3 bases, with 16 bases between them. Germline CDR1 is MNHEY and CDR2 is SVGAGI. This CDR3 has 15 amino acids. The CDR3 region has the DNA TGTGCCAGCAGTGTTGTAAAGCTAGTCGACACTGAAGCTTTCTTT. Translating it yields CASSVVKLVDTEAFF.